The present T cell receptor (beta chain) was sequenced within a study of Graves' ophthalmopathy and Graves' hyperthyroidism. The overall study: Ahead of any treatment, peripheral blood was obtained at the initial diagnosis.

This CDR3 region has 14 residues. V lost 4 bases to trimming and J lost 0 bases, with 11 bases between them. CDR1 is SGDLS and CDR2 is YYNGEE in the germline V gene. Researchers took RNA transcripts and amplified TCR beta CDR3 regions from them. An initial RT-PCR round employing HTBI primers preceded a second-round multiplex PCR. One entry per CDR3 protein, called by TCRdb with MiXCR from the multiplex PCR reads. The table includes a few hundred thousand distinct CDR3 sequences, 18% detected once. Study conclusions and caveats: In blood, most expanded thyroid clonotypes above 0.001 frequency were also detected. Ophthalmopathy progression predictions by the model showed roughly 77% specificity and about 68% sensitivity.

Clinical symptoms and serum thyroxine were used for diagnosis; TRAb, thyroid ultrasound and orbital computed tomography were also relied on. This clonotype was detected many times. Its antigen is not identified. The rearrangement links TRBV9 to TRBJ2-7, with a tentative D call TRBD1 (5 bases). Sequencing used peripheral blood. This TCR came from a woman younger than 30 with Graves' ophthalmopathy. The CDR3 loop reads CASSHIDSSYEQYF. The CDR3 DNA reads TGTGCCAGCAGCCACATCGACAGCTCCTACGAGCAGTACTTC.